The 27 T cell receptor beta chains listed next were all sequenced from one sample in a study of CD8 T cells in ankylosing spondylitis (dated by TCRdb to about 2017). Libraries came from 5' RACE. The sequencing machine was an Illumina HiSeq 2500. TCRdb reprocessing: public reads trimmed at Q25 with fastp, clones called with MiXCR, in-frame beta chains kept. Every distinct CDR3 protein forms one entry, paired with its most common genes and DNA. Recorded for this sample are more than 150,000 distinct CDR3 sequences; 15% to 20% of them occurred a single time. The ten most abundant clones make up around 4.1% of the sample. Material for sequencing was blood, either unsorted or a sorted T cell fraction (not recorded which). The receptor set was obtained from a male donor aged 5 to 30 with ankylosing spondylitis or in good health (not recorded which). Donor details come from another sample of the same person, matched by shared clones.

This clonotype was detected many times. This chain uses TRBV20-1 with TRBJ2-3; D call uncertain. V lost 5 bases to trimming and J lost 2 bases, with 17 bases between them. CDR1 is DFQATT, CDR2 SNEGSKA, per germline (reference sequence). The CDR3 totals 15 residues. The CDR3 sequence is CSALPPRQLTDTQYF. CDR3 nucleotides: TGCAGTGCTCTTCCCCCCCGACAACTCACAGATACGCAGTATTTT.

This clonotype appeared many times. This sequence joins TRBV3-1 and TRBJ2-1, with 8 bases fitting TRBD2. Germline V gene sequence: CDR1 LGHDT, CDR2 YNNKEL (reference sequence). The CDR3 has 14 residues. The junction had 3 bases not matched to a gene; V was cut back by 1 base and J by 7 bases. DNA for the CDR3: TGTGCCAGCAGCCAAGGGACTAGCCCGAATGAGCAGTTCTTC. This codes for CASSQGTSPNEQFF.

This clonotype came up many times. This sequence joins TRBV7-9 and TRBJ1-4; D ambiguous. Germline loops: CDR1 SEHNR, CDR2 FQNEAQ (reference sequence). The CDR3 spans 14 residues. V lost 2 bases to trimming and J lost 7 bases, with 11 bases between them. Written as DNA, the CDR3 is TGTGCCAGCAGCTTAAGGCAGTCGGGTGAAAAACTGTTTTTT. Translating gives CASSLRQSGEKLFF.

V gene TRBV3-1 combines with J gene TRBJ1-5; D not resolved. Trimming took off 4 bases at V and 1 base at J, with 8 bases between the two ends. The germline V gene encodes CDR1 LGHDT and CDR2 YNNKEL (reference sequence). There are 14 residues in the CDR3. This CDR3 is CASSRDTSNQPQHF. The DNA for the CDR3 is TGTGCCAGCAGCCGAGACACCAGCAATCAGCCCCAGCATTTT.

This clonotype was detected ten times or more. The chain has TRBV6-1 and TRBJ2-1; no definite D call. The CDR3 is 14 amino acids. The V and J ends lost 8 bases and 9 bases respectively, with 20 bases between them. Germline-derived CDR1 and CDR2 are MNHNS and SASEGT. The CDR3 loop is CASSYLDRNIEQFF. DNA for the CDR3: TGTGCCAGCTCTTACTTGGACCGTAATATTGAGCAGTTCTTC.

This clonotype was counted ten times or more. The chain combines TRBV12-3 or TRBV12-4 with TRBJ1-2, with D perhaps matching TRBD1 (6 bases). Trimming removed 8 bases at V and 8 bases at J, with 18 bases between. The CDR3 length is 13 residues. The CDR3 loop reads CASQPGTPRGYTF. The CDR3 DNA follows: TGTGCCAGCCAACCCGGGACACCGCGGGGCTACACCTTC.

This clonotype was observed at least ten times. The rearrangement uses TRBV2 and TRBJ1-1; D not resolved. Trimming stripped 6 bases from V and 6 bases from J, with 8 bases between. This CDR3 spans 11 amino acids. Germline loops: CDR1 SNHLY, CDR2 FYNNEI. CDR3 protein: CASRGDAEAFF. DNA for the CDR3: TGTGCCAGCAGGGGCGACGCTGAAGCTTTCTTT.

The table lists this clonotype with many counts. The rearrangement links TRBV6-1 to TRBJ2-2; TRBD1 matches 8 bases. Looked up from germline, CDR1 is MNHNS and CDR2 is SASEGT. The CDR3 consists of 19 residues. After removal of 6 bases from V and 0 bases from J, the junction contained 15 bases not matched to a gene. In DNA form, the CDR3 reads TGTGCCAGCAGGTCCTGGACAGGGCTACGACCCCCGAACACCGGGGAGCTGTTTTTT. Translated, it gives CASRSWTGLRPPNTGELFF.

The gene calls are TRBV21-1 and TRBJ2-7; the table's D call, TRBD2, was not checked against the DNA. TRBV21-1 is a recognized pseudogene. The length of the CDR3 is 13 residues. The CDR3 nucleotides are TGTGCCAGCAGCATCCGGCGGGAGGGGGAGCAGTACGTC. It is translated as CASSIRREGEQYV.

This clonotype was seen repeatedly, ten times or more. The chain recombines TRBV6-5 with TRBJ2-1; 8 positions match TRBD1. Trimming at V came to 2 bases and at J to 8 bases, leaving 5 bases not matched to a gene. CDR1 MNHEY and CDR2 SVGAGI come from the germline V gene. The CDR3 sequence is 14 residues long. CDR3 coding DNA: TGTGCCAGCAGTTACGGGCAGGGGGCATATGAGCAGTTCTTC. It translates to CASSYGQGAYEQFF.

In this sample, this clonotype turned up many times. This sequence joins TRBV5-5 and TRBJ2-1, with 7 bases that match TRBD1. This CDR3 is built from 14 residues. CDR1 SGHKS and CDR2 YYEKEE come from the germline V gene (reference sequence). Trimming took 3 bases from V and 4 from J; bases not matched to a gene: 4. This CDR3 reads CASSWQTGYNEQFF. The CDR3 nucleotides are TGTGCCAGCAGCTGGCAGACAGGGTACAATGAGCAGTTCTTC.

The chain has TRBV12-3 or TRBV12-4 and TRBJ2-1; 8 positions match TRBD2. CDR3 length: 15 amino acids. V shed 2 bases and J 8 bases; nucleotides not matched to a gene: 8. CDR3 DNA: TGTGCCAGCAGTTTATCCAGCGGGAGCATCGATGAGCAGTTCTTC. Its protein is CASSLSSGSIDEQFF.

The genes are TRBV29-1 and TRBJ1-1; tentative D call: TRBD1 (6 bases). Germline assignment: CDR1 SQVTM and CDR2 ANQGSEA. The germline V and J ends were trimmed by 4 bases and 1 base, with 16 bases remaining between them. The CDR3 consists of 15 residues. The CDR3 nucleotides are TGCAGCGTTGGCCCGGGGGCAATCGGGAACACTGAAGCTTTCTTT. As protein: CSVGPGAIGNTEAFF.

Many counts were recorded for this clonotype. The V call is TRBV12-3 or TRBV12-4, the J call TRBJ1-2; 7 bases fit TRBD1. This CDR3 region has 14 residues. The V and J ends lost 4 bases and 4 bases, in that order; junction bases with no gene match: 6. The DNA of the CDR3 is TGTGCCAGCAGTTATCAGGGGGACTCCTATGGCTACACCTTC. Translating it yields CASSYQGDSYGYTF.

This clonotype has ten or more counts. The chain couples TRBV12-3 or TRBV12-4 to TRBJ2-5, with 7 bases aligning to TRBD1. This CDR3 has 15 residues. V shed 2 bases, J shed 2 bases, and the junction held 5 bases outside the gene matches. This chain's CDR3 is CASSLLATGQETQYF. CDR3 coding DNA: TGTGCCAGCAGTTTATTGGCGACAGGGCAAGAGACCCAGTACTTC.

This clonotype was seen at least ten times. J is TRBJ2-1 and V is TRBV7-2; tentatively, D is TRBD2 (6 bases). CDR3 size: 14 residues. The germline V and J ends were trimmed by 1 base and 2 bases, with 6 bases remaining between them. CDR1 and CDR2 (germline): SGHTA, FQGNSA. CDR3 nucleotide sequence: TGTGCCAGCAGCTTAGGCGGGACCTACAATGAGCAGTTCTTC. Protein sequence: CASSLGGTYNEQFF.

In its sample, this clonotype was seen many times. V and J are TRBV18 and TRBJ2-1, with D perhaps TRBD1 (7 bases). Between the trimmed V and J ends, which lost 0 bases and 7 bases, there was a span of 10 bases. CDR3 size: 14 residues. Germline CDR1 and CDR2: KGHSH and LQKENI. CDR3 region: CASSPPAGGNEQFF. In nucleotides, the CDR3 is TGTGCCAGCTCACCACCGGCAGGGGGGAATGAGCAGTTCTTC.

This clonotype was seen repeatedly, ten times or more. The chain recombines TRBV14 with TRBJ1-6, with D hard to call. The CDR3 runs 13 residues. The germline V gene has CDR1 SGHDN and CDR2 FVKESK. V lost 5 bases to trimming and J lost 7 bases, with 9 bases between them. CDR3 region: CASSVPGNSPLHF. Here the CDR3 DNA reads TGTGCCAGCAGCGTCCCAGGAAATTCACCCCTCCACTTT.

This clonotype has ten or more counts. This chain links TRBV12-3 or TRBV12-4 with TRBJ2-2; D uncertain. Trimming took 5 bases from V and 5 from J, leaving 6 bases between them. The CDR3 has 12 amino acids. Here the CDR3 reads CASSPPTGELFF. CDR3 DNA: TGTGCCAGCAGTCCCCCGACCGGGGAGCTGTTTTTT.

In its sample, this clonotype was seen many times. This chain uses TRBV13 with TRBJ2-5; 8 bases map to TRBD1. Germline assignment: CDR1 PRHDT and CDR2 FYEKMQ (reference sequence). The V gene end was trimmed by 3 bases and the J gene end by 3 bases; junction bases not matched to a gene: 12. The CDR3 has 17 residues. Here the CDR3 DNA reads TGTGCCAGCAGCTTCCGGACAGGGTCGTTTAGGAAAGAGACCCAGTACTTC. Its translation is CASSFRTGSFRKETQYF.

This clonotype was detected ten times or more. The rearrangement links TRBV28 to TRBJ1-4, with D perhaps TRBD1 (5 bases). Between the trimmed V and J ends, which lost 6 bases and 4 bases, there was a span of 6 bases. Germline CDR1 is MDHEN and CDR2 is SYDVKM. This CDR3 comprises 12 residues. Here the CDR3 DNA reads TGTGCCAGCAGGGGGCATAATGAAAAACTGTTTTTT. Translating gives CASRGHNEKLFF.

The chain uses TRBV7-3 and TRBJ2-2; D is undetermined. Germline loops: CDR1 SGHTA, CDR2 FQGTGA. V lost 5 bases to trimming and J lost 6 bases, with 7 bases between them. The CDR3 is 12 amino acids. CDR3 nucleotide sequence: TGTGCCAGCAGCCGCGCCGCCGGGGAGCTGTTTTTT. Encoded protein: CASSRAAGELFF.

This clonotype came up many times. V and J are TRBV29-1 and TRBJ2-5, with 8 bases matching TRBD2. The ends lost 6 bases at V and 5 bases at J; junction bases unmatched: 11. Germline CDR1 and CDR2: SQVTM and ANQGSEA. This CDR3 spans 14 amino acids. In DNA form, the CDR3 reads TGCAGCGTACCCCAGCGGGAGCCGGGGGAGACCCAGTACTTC. Translated, it gives CSVPQREPGETQYF.

This clonotype showed up many times. The CDR3 coding sequence is TGTGCCTTTAAGGACAGTAGCACCGGGGAGCTGTTTTTT. Protein product: CAFKDSSTGELFF. The chain links TRBV2 to TRBJ2-2; TRBD1 might be the D (6 bases). The CDR3 is made up of 13 amino acids. V shed 11 bases and J shed 4 bases, with 14 bases lying between them. Germline V gene sequence: CDR1 SNHLY, CDR2 FYNNEI.

This clonotype showed up just once. This chain connects TRBV12-3 or TRBV12-4 to TRBJ1-1, with D uncertain. The CDR3 is made up of 13 amino acids. V dropped 3 bases and J dropped 1 base, with 6 bases sitting between them. The CDR3 coding sequence is TGTGCCAGCAGTTTCTCGCAGAACACTGAAGCTTTCTTT. This encodes CASSFSQNTEAFF.

This clonotype was found many times. CDR3 sequence (DNA): TGTGCCAGCAGTTTGCTCGGGCCCGGCCTCTACAATGAGCAGTTCTTC. It translates to CASSLLGPGLYNEQFF. The rearrangement links TRBV28 to TRBJ2-1; D is unresolved. V was clipped by 3 bases and J by 3 bases, with 15 bases between them. The CDR3 contains 16 residues. CDR1 and CDR2 from the germline V gene are MDHEN and SYDVKM.

This clonotype was seen repeatedly, ten times or more. This sequence joins TRBV18 and TRBJ2-5, with D perhaps matching TRBD1 (6 bases). The CDR3 is made up of 16 amino acids. Looked up from germline, CDR1 is KGHSH and CDR2 is LQKENI. V was clipped by 0 bases and J by 4 bases, with 15 bases between them. CDR3 nucleotides: TGTGCCAGCTCACCACCGCGGCAGGGGAAAAGAGAGACCCAGTACTTC. Its translation: CASSPPRQGKRETQYF.